This T cell receptor (beta chain) was sequenced during a study of CD8 T cells in Susac syndrome (dated by TCRdb to the late 2010s). Study-level background: Whether CD8+ T cell activation and differentiation in Susac syndrome was antigen driven was tested using repertoire sequencing. What the work shows at the level of the full study, not this receptor alone: The number of individuals in the TCR sequencing and HLA analysis was acknowledged as relatively small.

RNA was extracted using the RNeasy kit, and about 0.5 to 1 ug of the RNA was reverse transcribed with random hexamers. The immunoSEQ multiplex PCR assay, which covers 54 Vbeta and 13 Jbeta segments, was used to amplify TCR beta CDR3 regions. To correct PCR amplification bias, a synthetic template baseline was used for both primer optimization and computational correction. The original pipeline was this. Reads were annotated to V, D and J genes according to IMGT and were analyzed with immunoSEQ Analyzer, with only productive sequences retained. Clonality was computed as one minus Shannon entropy normalized by log2 of the number of productive unique sequences. Public and private clones were assessed among the 100 most prevalent clones of each patient and control. Susac-specific clones were defined as absent from healthy and MS cohorts, 1052 published viral clones and other ImmuneACCESS disease sequences. The raw public data were reprocessed by TCRdb itself: fastp quality trimming at Q25, MiXCR clonotype calling, in-frame beta chains only. Every CDR3 protein is listed once, alongside the most common genes and DNA of its rows. For this entry, the V and J calls and clone size follow TCRdb and not the study's own pipeline. The sample table contains roughly 130,000 distinct CDR3 sequences; only one count was recorded for approximately 94% of them. The top ten constitute approximately 0.13% of the sample.

Peripheral blood CD8+ and CD4+ T cells from healthy donors, Susac syndrome patients and multiple sclerosis patients were profiled using high-throughput TCR beta sequencing. The multiple sclerosis controls were treatment-naive patients whose relapsing-remitting disease, either stable or active, fulfilled the revised McDonald criteria. Bulk CD8+ and CD4+ T cells were purified by magnetic negative isolation, whereas CD8+ TEMRA cells were enriched by FACS. Blood was drawn into EDTA tubes, processed within 24 hours, and PBMCs were isolated by density gradient centrifugation. PBMCs intended for TCR sequencing were cryopreserved in liquid nitrogen and thawed later in a water bath at 37 degrees C. Purity of sorted or isolated CD4+, CD8+ and CD8+ TEMRA cells was at least 90%. Turning to this clonotype: The antigen it binds to is not known. Within one base of it there is no much larger clone, and no base qualities were kept.

From cysteine to phenylalanine, the CDR3 is 14 amino acids long. Just the 42-base CDR3 DNA is kept, in frame starting at base 1. The germline V gene supplies CDR1 SGHRS and CDR2 YFSETQ. V loses 4 bases of germline sequence and J loses 5 bases, and the interval between the two ends is 13 bases. In this chain, TRBV5-1 is recombined with TRBJ2-1; a tentative D call is TRBD2 (6 bases match). The sequencing input was CD4+ T cells from PBMCs. The origin of this receptor is a human donor with multiple sclerosis. The CDR3 is CASSLGAGNNEQFF. Read as DNA, the sequence is TGCGCCAGCAGCCTAGGGGCGGGAAACAATGAGCAGTTCTTC.